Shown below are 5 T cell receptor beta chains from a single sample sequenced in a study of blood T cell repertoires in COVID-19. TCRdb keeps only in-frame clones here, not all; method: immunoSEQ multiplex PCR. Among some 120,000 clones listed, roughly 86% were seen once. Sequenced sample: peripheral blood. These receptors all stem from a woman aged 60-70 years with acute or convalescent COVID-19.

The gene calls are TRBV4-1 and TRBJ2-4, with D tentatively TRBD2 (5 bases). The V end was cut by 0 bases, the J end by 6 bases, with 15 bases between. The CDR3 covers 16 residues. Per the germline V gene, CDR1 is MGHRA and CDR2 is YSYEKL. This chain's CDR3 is CASSQEGLTGLNIQYF. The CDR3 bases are TGCGCCAGCAGCCAAGAGGGCCTAACGGGGTTAAACATTCAGTACTTC.

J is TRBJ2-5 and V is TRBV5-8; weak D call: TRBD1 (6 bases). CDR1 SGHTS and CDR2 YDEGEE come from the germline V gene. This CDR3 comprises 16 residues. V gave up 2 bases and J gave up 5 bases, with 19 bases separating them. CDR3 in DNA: TGTGCCAGCAGCTTTCGGCCCCCGCAGGGGTGGGAGACCCAGTACTTC. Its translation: CASSFRPPQGWETQYF.

The CDR3 DNA reads TGTGCCAGCAGTTCCAGGGGTTTGAGCAATCAGCCCCAGCATTTT. Residues: CASSSRGLSNQPQHF. The genes are TRBV6-5 and TRBJ1-5; D might be TRBD1 (6 bases). Germline V lookup: CDR1 MNHEY, CDR2 SVGAGI. The CDR3 is 15 residues long. V was shortened by 4 bases and J by 1 base, with 11 bases between the two germline ends.

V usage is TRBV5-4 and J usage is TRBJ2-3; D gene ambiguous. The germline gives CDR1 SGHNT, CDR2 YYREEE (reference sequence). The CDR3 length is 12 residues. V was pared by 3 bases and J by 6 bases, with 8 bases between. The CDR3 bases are TGTGCCAGCAGCTGGCCCCAGGATACGCAGTATTTT. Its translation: CASSWPQDTQYF.

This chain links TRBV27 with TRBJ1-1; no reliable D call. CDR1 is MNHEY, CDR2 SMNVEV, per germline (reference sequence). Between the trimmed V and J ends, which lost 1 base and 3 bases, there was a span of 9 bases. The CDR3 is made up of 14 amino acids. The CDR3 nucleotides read TGTGCCAGCAGTTTATGGGTCGGGGACACTGAAGCTTTCTTT. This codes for CASSLWVGDTEAFF.